Shown below are 20 T cell receptor beta chains from a single sample sequenced in a study of CD8+ T cells in alopecia areata. Extracted RNA was reverse transcribed into cDNA, the sequencing template. The method was immunoSEQ multiplex PCR; TCRdb's version includes in-frame clones alone and lacks a portion of them. The table lists 200,000 to 250,000 clones, around three fifths of them singletons, with about 4.2% in the top ten. Treatment of the sample: oral pan-JAK inhibitor, 5-10 mg twice daily. The starting material was CD4+ T cells sorted from blood, obtained at week 4, from a patient treated with tofacitinib. These receptors were taken from a human donor with alopecia areata.

In its sample, this clone was seen once. The chain links TRBV5-6 to TRBJ2-7; D remains ambiguous. Germline CDR1 SGHDT, CDR2 YYEEEE. The V end lost 4 bases, the J end lost 2 bases, and 10 bases lay between the germline ends. CDR3 length equals 13 residues. This chain's CDR3 is CASSRLGTYEQYF. The CDR3 DNA reads as TGTGCCAGCAGCCGACTTGGGACCTACGAGCAGTACTTC.

CDR3 DNA sequence: TGTGCCAGCAGCTTAGAAACGAGTAACCTCTATGGCTACACCTTC. Translated: CASSLETSNLYGYTF. The genes are TRBV11-2 and TRBJ1-2; no clear D gene. This CDR3 has 15 amino acids. Germline V gene data show CDR1 as SGHAT and CDR2 as FQNNGV. V was trimmed by 0 bases and J by 4 bases, leaving 12 bases between them.

This clone was seen just once. The J gene is TRBJ2-5, the V gene TRBV5-5, with no clear D. The CDR3 consists of 12 residues. Germline lookup yields CDR1 SGHKS and CDR2 YYEKEE (reference sequence). Trimming removed 4 bases from V and 1 base from J, with 5 bases in between. The CDR3 loop reads CASSPGQETQYF. The CDR3 DNA reads TGTGCCAGCAGCCCGGGCCAAGAGACCCAGTACTTC.

The table lists this clone with a few counts. The chain is built from TRBV9 and TRBJ1-3, with D uncertain. V gave up 4 bases and J gave up 2 bases, with 16 bases separating them. The CDR3 extends over 16 amino acids. Looked up from germline, CDR1 is SGDLS and CDR2 is YYNGEE. The CDR3 DNA follows: TGTGCCAGCAGCTCCGGAGGTCCGGTGACTGGAAACACCATATATTTT. It encodes CASSSGGPVTGNTIYF.

This clone was recorded only once. V and J are TRBV27 and TRBJ1-4; TRBD1 matches 9 bases. CDR3 length equals 16 residues. The V gene end was trimmed by 4 bases and the J gene end by 5 bases; junction bases not matched to a gene: 8. Germline CDR1 MNHEY, CDR2 SMNVEV (reference sequence). The CDR3 reads CASSSRGQGRNEKLFF. The CDR3 DNA sequence: TGTGCCAGCAGTTCGCGAGGACAGGGGAGGAATGAAAAACTGTTTTTT.

This sequence joins TRBV2 and TRBJ2-3; D is unclear. Trimming pared 6 bases from V and 6 bases from J, leaving 10 bases between. The CDR3 consists of 12 residues. CDR1 and CDR2 from the germline V gene are SNHLY and FYNNEI. The CDR3 nucleotides read TGTGCCAGCAGCCCTGCCGTCGATACGCAGTATTTT. Translation: CASSPAVDTQYF.

This clone was detected a few times. CDR3 DNA: TGCGCCAGCAGCCCCTGGGGAGAGAATCACTACGAGCAGTACTTC. This encodes CASSPWGENHYEQYF. V is TRBV5-1 and J is TRBJ2-7, with D possibly being TRBD2 (5 bases). CDR1 is SGHRS, CDR2 YFSETQ, per germline. The CDR3 is made up of 15 amino acids. Between the trimmed V and J ends, which lost 4 bases and 3 bases, there was a span of 17 bases.

This chain links TRBV30 with TRBJ2-7; tentatively, D is TRBD2 (6 bases). V lost 0 bases, J lost 3 bases, and 12 bases lay in between. The germline gives CDR1 GTSNPN, CDR2 SVGIG (reference sequence). This CDR3 spans 14 amino acids. In DNA, the CDR3 is TGTGCCTGGAGTGTAGACGGGGGTTACTACGAGCAGTACTTC. It specifies CAWSVDGGYYEQYF.

V and J are TRBV7-9 and TRBJ1-6; D unclear. V gave up 10 bases and J gave up 7 bases, with 20 bases separating them. The CDR3 is 15 amino acids. Per germline, CDR1 SEHNR and CDR2 FQNEAQ (reference sequence). DNA for the CDR3: TGTGCCACAGGACGGTCCCATATAAGGAATTCACCCCTCCACTTT. As protein: CATGRSHIRNSPLHF.

The rearrangement links TRBV7-8 to TRBJ1-1, with a weak D call TRBD1 (5 bases). Germline V gives CDR1 SGHVS, CDR2 FQNEAQ. V lost 4 bases and J lost 10, with 19 bases in between. The length of the CDR3 is 14 residues. The CDR3 protein is CASSSSGGSFGAFF. DNA of the CDR3: TGTGCCAGCAGCTCTAGCGGGGGGTCGTTCGGAGCTTTCTTT.

The chain recombines TRBV9 with TRBJ1-6, with 7 nucleotides matching TRBD1. The V gene end was trimmed by 1 base and the J gene end by 7 bases; junction bases not matched to a gene: 11. In germline, CDR1 is SGDLS, CDR2 YYNGEE. CDR3 length equals 17 residues. CDR3 nucleotide sequence: TGTGCCAGCAGCGTATATTCTCGAGACAGGGTCAATTCACCCCTCCACTTT. Its translation is CASSVYSRDRVNSPLHF.

The rearrangement links TRBV18 to TRBJ2-1, with D maybe TRBD2 (5 bases). Trimming removed 3 bases from V and 9 bases from J, with 15 bases in between. The length of the CDR3 is 14 residues. Germline lookup yields CDR1 KGHSH and CDR2 LQKENI. This CDR3 reads CASSPPAPGSEQFF. CDR3 coding DNA: TGTGCCAGCTCACCGCCCGCACCGGGGAGTGAGCAGTTCTTC.

The chain links TRBV30 to TRBJ1-1; TRBD1 matches 7 bases. With V trimmed by 8 bases and J by 5 bases, 8 bases remained unmatched. The CDR3 length is 12 residues. Germline-derived CDR1 and CDR2 are GTSNPN and SVGIG (reference sequence). CDR3 in amino acids: CALDRAGTEAFF. As DNA, the CDR3 is TGTGCCCTCGACAGGGCGGGAACTGAAGCTTTCTTT.

The J gene is TRBJ2-5, the V gene TRBV2; no clear D gene. Germline loops: CDR1 SNHLY, CDR2 FYNNEI. The CDR3 has 13 amino acids. The germline V and J ends were trimmed by 1 base and 5 bases, with 8 bases remaining between them. CDR3 in amino acids: CASSEGVSETQYF. In DNA, the CDR3 is TGTGCCAGCAGTGAAGGGGTATCGGAGACCCAGTACTTC.

This chain links TRBV9 with TRBJ1-2; D remains unclear. With 0 bases removed from V and 4 bases from J, the gap between germline ends came to 10 bases. The CDR3 extends over 14 amino acids. The germline CDR1 and CDR2 sequences are SGDLS and YYNGEE. CDR3 residues: CASSVELGPYGYTF. As DNA, the CDR3 is TGTGCCAGCAGCGTAGAACTTGGGCCCTATGGCTACACCTTC.

This clone was found a few times. The chain is built from TRBV4-3 and TRBJ2-7; the match to TRBD1 covers 8 bases. Germline V gene lookup returns CDR1 LGHNA and CDR2 YSLEER. The CDR3 length is 16 residues. Trimming took 6 bases from V and 3 from J; bases not matched to a gene: 13. The CDR3 here is CASSRTVSGGVYEQYF. The CDR3 nucleotides are TGCGCCAGCAGTCGTACCGTTTCAGGGGGCGTCTACGAGCAGTACTTC.

This CDR3 is CAWSVSLDRSDEKLFF. The CDR3 DNA reads as TGTGCCTGGAGTGTAAGTCTCGACAGGTCGGACGAAAAACTGTTTTTT. The chain joins TRBV30 to TRBJ1-4, with D perhaps matching TRBD1 (6 bases). V dropped 0 bases and J dropped 8 bases, with 19 bases sitting between them. The CDR3 extends over 16 amino acids. Germline values: CDR1 GTSNPN, CDR2 SVGIG (reference sequence).

Ten or more counts support this clone. V is TRBV5-4 and J is TRBJ1-2; 9 positions match TRBD1. The length of the CDR3 is 16 residues. J gave up 4 bases and V 2 bases, and 9 bases lay outside the gene matches. Germline V gives CDR1 SGHNT, CDR2 YYREEE (reference sequence). In DNA form, the CDR3 reads TGTGCCAGCAGCTTAGGCGGGGGACAGGGCGGCTATGGCTACACCTTC. Translated: CASSLGGGQGGYGYTF.

This rearrangement joins TRBV20-1 to TRBJ1-4; no clear D. Germline loops: CDR1 DFQATT, CDR2 SNEGSKA (reference sequence). Trimming left V 5 bases short and J 11 bases short, with 9 bases between. The CDR3 loop spans 10 amino acids. As DNA, the CDR3 is TGCAGTGCTCAACTTGACAAACTGTTTTTT. As protein: CSAQLDKLFF.

J is TRBJ1-2 and V is TRBV6-5, with 9 bases matching TRBD1. After removal of 5 bases from V and 7 bases from J, the junction contained 8 bases not matched to a gene. CDR1 and CDR2 (germline): MNHEY, SVGAGI. The CDR3 spans 14 residues. For the CDR3, the DNA is TGTGCCAGCAGTCGGGACAGGGCGGATGGTGGCTACACCTTC. Residues: CASSRDRADGGYTF.